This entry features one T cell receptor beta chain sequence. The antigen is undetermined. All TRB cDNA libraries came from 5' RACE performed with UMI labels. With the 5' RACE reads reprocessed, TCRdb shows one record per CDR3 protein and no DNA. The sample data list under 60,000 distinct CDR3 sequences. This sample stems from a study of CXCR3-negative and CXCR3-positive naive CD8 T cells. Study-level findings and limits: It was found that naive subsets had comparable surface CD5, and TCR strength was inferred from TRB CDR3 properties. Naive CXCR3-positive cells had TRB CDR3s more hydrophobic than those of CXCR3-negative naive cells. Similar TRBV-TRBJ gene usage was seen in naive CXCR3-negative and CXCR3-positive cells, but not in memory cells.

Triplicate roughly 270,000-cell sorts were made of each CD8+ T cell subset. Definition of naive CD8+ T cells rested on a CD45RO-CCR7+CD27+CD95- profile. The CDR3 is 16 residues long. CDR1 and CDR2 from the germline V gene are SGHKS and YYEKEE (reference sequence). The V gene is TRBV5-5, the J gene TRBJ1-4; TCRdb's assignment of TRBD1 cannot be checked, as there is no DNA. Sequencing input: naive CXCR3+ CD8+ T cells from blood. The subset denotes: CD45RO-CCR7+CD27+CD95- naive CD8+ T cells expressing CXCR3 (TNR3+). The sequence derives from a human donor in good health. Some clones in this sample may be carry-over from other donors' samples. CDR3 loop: CASSLDPGATNEKLFF.